This T cell receptor beta chain was recorded in a study of blood T cell repertoires in COVID-19. Study information: The origin of the acute and convalescent COVID-19 samples was the United States, Italy and Spain.

Original processing notes: Reference gene primer amplification gave estimated nucleated cell counts. Repertoires were generated with immunoSEQ multiplex PCR, while TCRdb's copy carries only in-frame clones and drops some. V and J calls plus clone size are reproduced from that table; the DNA served to infer D and trimming. Seen here are 120,000 to 150,000 clones, about 70% observed once, and the top ten hold around 14%. Germline CDR1 and CDR2: MNHNY and SVGAGI (reference sequence). The CDR3 runs 14 residues. V dropped 5 bases and J dropped 6; count of bases not matched to a gene: 5. The sequence was collected from a man older than 75 with acute or convalescent COVID-19. The specimen was peripheral blood. The J gene is TRBJ1-1, the V gene TRBV6-6; 11 bases agree with TRBD1. The CDR3 DNA follows: TGTGCCAGCAGTCTGGGACAGGGGGTTTCTGAAGCTTTCTTT. Protein: CASSLGQGVSEAFF.